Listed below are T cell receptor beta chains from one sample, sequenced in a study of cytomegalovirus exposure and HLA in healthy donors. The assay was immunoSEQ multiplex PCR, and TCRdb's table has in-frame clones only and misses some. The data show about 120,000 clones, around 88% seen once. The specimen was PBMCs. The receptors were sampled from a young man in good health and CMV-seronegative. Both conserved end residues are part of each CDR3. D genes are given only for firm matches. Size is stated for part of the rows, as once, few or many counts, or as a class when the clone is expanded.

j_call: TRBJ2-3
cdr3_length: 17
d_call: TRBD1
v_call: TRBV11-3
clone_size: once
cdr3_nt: TGTGCCAGCAGTTATGCATTCGGGACAGGAGGTCAAGATACGCAGTATTTT
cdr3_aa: CASSYAFGTGGQDTQYF

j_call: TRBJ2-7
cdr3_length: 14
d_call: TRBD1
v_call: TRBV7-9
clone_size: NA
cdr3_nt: TGTGCCAGCAGCCCACAGGGACAGTCCTACGAGCAGTACTTC
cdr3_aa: CASSPQGQSYEQYF

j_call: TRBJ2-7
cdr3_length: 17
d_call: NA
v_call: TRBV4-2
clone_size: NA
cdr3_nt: TGTGCCAGCAGCCAAGAGTTCGAAATAGCGAGTTCCTACGAGCAGTACTTC
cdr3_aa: CASSQEFEIASSYEQYF

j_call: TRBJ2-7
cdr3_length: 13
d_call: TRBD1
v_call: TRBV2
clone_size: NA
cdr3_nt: TGTGCCAGCAAGTCAGGGGGAACCTACGAGCAGTACTTC
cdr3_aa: CASKSGGTYEQYF

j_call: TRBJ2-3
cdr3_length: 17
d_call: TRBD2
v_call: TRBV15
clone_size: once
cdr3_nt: TGTGCCACCAGCAGGACTAGCGGGGGGGCTGTCACAGATACGCAGTATTTT
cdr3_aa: CATSRTSGGAVTDTQYF

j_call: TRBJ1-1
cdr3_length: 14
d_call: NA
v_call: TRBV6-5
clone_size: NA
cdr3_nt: TGTGCCAGCAGTTACTCAACCGCGGGGGCTGAAGCTTTCTTT
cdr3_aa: CASSYSTAGAEAFF

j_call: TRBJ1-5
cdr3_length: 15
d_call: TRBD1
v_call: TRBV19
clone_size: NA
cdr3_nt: TGTGCCAGTAGTATCCTAACAGGGGCCGGTCAGCCCCAGCATTTT
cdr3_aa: CASSILTGAGQPQHF

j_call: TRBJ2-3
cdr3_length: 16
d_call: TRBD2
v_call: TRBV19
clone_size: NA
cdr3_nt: TGTGCCAGTAGTACCCGGACTAGCGGGAGTGCAGATACGCAGTATTTT
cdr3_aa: CASSTRTSGSADTQYF

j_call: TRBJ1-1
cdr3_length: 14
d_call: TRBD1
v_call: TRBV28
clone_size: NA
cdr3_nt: TGTGCCAGCAGTTCTGCCGACAGGGGGCCAGGTGCTTTCTTT
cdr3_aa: CASSSADRGPGAFF

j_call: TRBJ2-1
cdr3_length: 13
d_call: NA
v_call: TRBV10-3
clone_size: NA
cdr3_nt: TGTGCCATCAGTCCAGGGATGGTCGATGAGCAGTTCTTC
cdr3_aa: CAISPGMVDEQFF

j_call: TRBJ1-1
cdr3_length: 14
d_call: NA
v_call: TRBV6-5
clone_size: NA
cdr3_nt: TGTGCCAGCAGGCCACTTACAGAGAACACTGAAGCTTTCTTT
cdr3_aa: CASRPLTENTEAFF

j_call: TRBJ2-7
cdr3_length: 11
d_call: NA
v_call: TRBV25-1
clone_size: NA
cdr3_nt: TGTGCCAGCAGTGTATTTCACGAGCAGTACTTC
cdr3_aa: CASSVFHEQYF

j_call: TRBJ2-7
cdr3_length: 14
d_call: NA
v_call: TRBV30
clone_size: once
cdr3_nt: TGTGCCTGGACGACAGGCTTGCCTCCCTACGAGCAGTACTTC
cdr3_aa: CAWTTGLPPYEQYF

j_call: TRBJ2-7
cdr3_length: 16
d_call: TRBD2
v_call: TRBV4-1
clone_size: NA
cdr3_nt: TGCGCCAGCAGCCAACCTACTAGCGGGAGTTCCTACGAGCAGTACTTC
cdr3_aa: CASSQPTSGSSYEQYF

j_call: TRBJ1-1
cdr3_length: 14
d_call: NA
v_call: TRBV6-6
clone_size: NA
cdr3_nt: TGTGCCAGCAGTTACTGGGACACCCGTACTGAAGCTTTCTTT
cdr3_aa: CASSYWDTRTEAFF

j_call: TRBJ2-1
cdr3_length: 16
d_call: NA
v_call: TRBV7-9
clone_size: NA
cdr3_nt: TGTGCCAGCAGCTTAATAGACGGGGGCTCCTACAATGAGCAGTTCTTC
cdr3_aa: CASSLIDGGSYNEQFF

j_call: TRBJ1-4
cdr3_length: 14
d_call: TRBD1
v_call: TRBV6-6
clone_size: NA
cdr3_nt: TGTGCCAGCAGTTACGGACAGGGTCGAGAAAAACTGTTTTTT
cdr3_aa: CASSYGQGREKLFF

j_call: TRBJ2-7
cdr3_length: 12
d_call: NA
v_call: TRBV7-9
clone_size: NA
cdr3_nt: TGTGCCAGCGGTCGCGGGACCTACGAGCAGTACTTC
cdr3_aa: CASGRGTYEQYF

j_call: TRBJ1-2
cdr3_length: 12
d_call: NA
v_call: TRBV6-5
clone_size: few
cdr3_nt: TGTGCCAGCAGTTCGGGGGTAAATGGCTACACCTTC
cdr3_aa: CASSSGVNGYTF

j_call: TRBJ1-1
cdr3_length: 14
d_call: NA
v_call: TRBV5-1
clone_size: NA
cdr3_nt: TGCGCCAGCAGCCCCTGGGAGGGCTGGACTGAAGCTTTCTTT
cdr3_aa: CASSPWEGWTEAFF

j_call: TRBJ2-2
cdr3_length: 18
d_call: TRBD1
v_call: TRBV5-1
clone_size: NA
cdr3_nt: TGCGCCAGCAGCTTGGTTAGTGTGGCAGGGGGGAACACCGGGGAGCTGTTTTTT
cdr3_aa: CASSLVSVAGGNTGELFF

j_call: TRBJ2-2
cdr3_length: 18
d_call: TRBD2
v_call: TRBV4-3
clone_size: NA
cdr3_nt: TGCGCCAGCAGCCAAGATCTGGCTAGCGGGGGCTTCACCGGGGAGCTGTTTTTT
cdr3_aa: CASSQDLASGGFTGELFF

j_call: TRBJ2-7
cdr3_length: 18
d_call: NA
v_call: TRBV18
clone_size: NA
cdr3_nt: TGTGCCAGCTCACCAATTCTTAGCGGAGCTACCAACTCCTACGAGCAGTACTTC
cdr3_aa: CASSPILSGATNSYEQYF

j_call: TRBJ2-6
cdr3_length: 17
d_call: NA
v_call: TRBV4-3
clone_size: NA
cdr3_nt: TGCGCCAGCAGCCAAGAACAGCAATTCTCTGGGGCCAACGTCCTGACTTTC
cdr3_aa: CASSQEQQFSGANVLTF

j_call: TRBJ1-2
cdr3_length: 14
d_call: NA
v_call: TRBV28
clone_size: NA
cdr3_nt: TGTGCCAGCAGTCCCGTTCAGGGCTCATCTGGCTACACCTTC
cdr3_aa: CASSPVQGSSGYTF

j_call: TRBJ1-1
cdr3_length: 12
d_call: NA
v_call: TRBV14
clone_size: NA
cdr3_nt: TGTGCCAGCAGCCAAGATATGGTGGCAGCTTTCTTT
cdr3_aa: CASSQDMVAAFF

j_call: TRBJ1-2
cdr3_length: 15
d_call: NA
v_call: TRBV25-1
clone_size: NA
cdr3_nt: TGTGCCAGCAGTGAATACTTCGGGGATCAGAGTGGCTACACCTTC
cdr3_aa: CASSEYFGDQSGYTF

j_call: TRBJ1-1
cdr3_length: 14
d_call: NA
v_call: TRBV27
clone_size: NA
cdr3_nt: TGTGCCAGCAGTTGGGGGCCCGATAACACTGAAGCTTTCTTT
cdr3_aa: CASSWGPDNTEAFF

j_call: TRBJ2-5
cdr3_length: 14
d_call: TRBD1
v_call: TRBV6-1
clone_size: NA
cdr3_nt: TGTGCCAGCAGTGACGGGACAGGGGTGATGACCCAGTACTTC
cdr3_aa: CASSDGTGVMTQYF

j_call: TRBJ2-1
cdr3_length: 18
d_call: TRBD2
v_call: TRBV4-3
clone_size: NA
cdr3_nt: TGCGCCAGCAGCCGAGACACGTCAACTAGCGGGGGCCGCGGTGAGCAGTTCTTC
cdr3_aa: CASSRDTSTSGGRGEQFF

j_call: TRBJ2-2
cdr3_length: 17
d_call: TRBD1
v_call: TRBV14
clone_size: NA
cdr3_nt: TGTGCCAGCAGCCGACAGGGATTACAAGACTACACCGGGGAGCTGTTTTTT
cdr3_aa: CASSRQGLQDYTGELFF

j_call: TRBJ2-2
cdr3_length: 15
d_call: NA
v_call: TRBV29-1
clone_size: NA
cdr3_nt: TGCAGCGTTGAAGGGCAGGGGAGACTCACCGGGGAGCTGTTTTTT
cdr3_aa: CSVEGQGRLTGELFF

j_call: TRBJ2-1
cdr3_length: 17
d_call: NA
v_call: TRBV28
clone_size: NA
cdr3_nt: TGTGCCAGCAGTACAGGGACACAGCTCAGCTCCTACAATGAGCAGTTCTTC
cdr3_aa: CASSTGTQLSSYNEQFF

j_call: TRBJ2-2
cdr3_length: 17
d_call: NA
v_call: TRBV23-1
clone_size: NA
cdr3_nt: TGCGCCAGCGCAGTTGTACCAGGGGAAACTGACACCGGGGAGCTGTTTTTT
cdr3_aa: CASAVVPGETDTGELFF

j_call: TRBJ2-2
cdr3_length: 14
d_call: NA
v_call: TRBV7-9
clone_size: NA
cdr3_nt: TGTGCCAGCAGCTTGGGAGCAAACACCGGGGAGCTGTTTTTT
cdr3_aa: CASSLGANTGELFF

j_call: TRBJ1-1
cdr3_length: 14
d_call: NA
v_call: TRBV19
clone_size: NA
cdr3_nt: TGTGCCAGTATGGACAGTCCCATGAACACTGAAGCTTTCTTT
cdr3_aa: CASMDSPMNTEAFF

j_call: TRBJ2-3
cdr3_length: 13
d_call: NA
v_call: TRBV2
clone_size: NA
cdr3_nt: TGTGCCAGGGGTAGACAGGATGGGAATACGCAGTATTTT
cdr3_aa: CARGRQDGNTQYF

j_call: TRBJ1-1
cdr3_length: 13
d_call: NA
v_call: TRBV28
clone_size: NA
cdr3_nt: TGTGCCAGCAGCCTACAGGGGAACACTGAAGCTTTCTTT
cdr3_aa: CASSLQGNTEAFF

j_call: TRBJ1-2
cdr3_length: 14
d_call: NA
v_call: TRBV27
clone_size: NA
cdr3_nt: TGTGCCAGCAGTTCCGGACAAGGACACTATGGCTACACCTTC
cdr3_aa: CASSSGQGHYGYTF

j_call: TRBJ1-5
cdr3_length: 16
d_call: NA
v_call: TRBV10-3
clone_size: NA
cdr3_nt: TGTGCCATCAGCAGAGGAGCAGATTTTCGCACTCAGCCCCAGCATTTT
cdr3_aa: CAISRGADFRTQPQHF

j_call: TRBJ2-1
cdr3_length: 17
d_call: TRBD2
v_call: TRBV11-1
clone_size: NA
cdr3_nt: TGTGCCAGCACCGATACATTGGGAACGGGAGGCTGGAATGAGCAGTTCTTC
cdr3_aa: CASTDTLGTGGWNEQFF

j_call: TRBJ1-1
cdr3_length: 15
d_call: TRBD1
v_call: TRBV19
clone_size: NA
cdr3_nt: TGTGCCAGTAGTATTCTGGACAGGGTGAACACTGAAGCTTTCTTT
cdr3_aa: CASSILDRVNTEAFF